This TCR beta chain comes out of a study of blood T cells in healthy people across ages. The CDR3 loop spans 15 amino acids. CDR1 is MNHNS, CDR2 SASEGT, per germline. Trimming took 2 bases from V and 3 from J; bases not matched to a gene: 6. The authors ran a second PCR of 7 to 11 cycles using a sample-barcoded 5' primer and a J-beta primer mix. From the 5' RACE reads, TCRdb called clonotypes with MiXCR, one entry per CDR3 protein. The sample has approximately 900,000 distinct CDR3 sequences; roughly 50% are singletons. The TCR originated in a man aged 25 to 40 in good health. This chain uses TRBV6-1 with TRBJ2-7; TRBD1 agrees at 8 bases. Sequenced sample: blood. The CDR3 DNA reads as TGTGCCAGCAGTGAACCCGGGACAGGAAACTACGAGCAGTACTTC. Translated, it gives CASSEPGTGNYEQYF.